The source of this T cell receptor (beta chain) is a study of Ad26.COV2.S vaccination and SARS-CoV-2 variants (dated by TCRdb to about 2021). With regard to the full study: Donors in the vaccine arm were drawn from COV1001, a multicentre, randomized, double-blind, placebo-controlled phase I-IIa trial testing Ad26.COV2.S in healthy adults. Ad26.COV2.S was administered intramuscularly at 5 x 10^10 or 1 x 10^11 viral particles, either as a single shot or as two shots given 56 days apart. TCRbeta repertoire sequencing was used to assess the specificity and breadth of SARS-CoV-2-reactive T cell receptors after Ad26.COV2.S vaccination. A total of some 30 samples were included in the TCR-sequenced set, comprising 19 Ad26.COV2.S vaccine recipients, 5 placebo recipients and 8 SARS-CoV-2 convalescent individuals. Trial participants were randomized into five groups of five: low-dose or high-dose Ad26.COV2.S given once or twice, or placebo on both occasions. Investigators remained blinded to trial group allocation during experiments and outcome assessment.

Notes on this clone: Its specific antigen is unknown. Base quality data are lacking; no much larger clone is found one base away.

Study-wide findings and limitations: Substantial breadth of spike-specific CD8+ and CD4+ T cell responses was reported after vaccination. Vaccine and placebo recipients had comparable non-spike TCR breadth, which fits with the vaccine containing only spike. It was noted by the authors that total T cell responses may have been underestimated by the TCR breadth and depth analyses. Ad26.COV2.S recipients had higher spike-specific TCR breadth than placebo recipients (P = 0.0014). The study was not powered for comparison of responses between vaccine doses or regimens.

TCRbeta CDR3 regions were sequenced with the immunoSEQ Assay. After extraction, genomic DNA underwent amplification by bias-controlled multiplex PCR, followed by high-throughput sequencing. In the source study's methods: To quantify the absolute abundance of every unique TCRbeta CDR3 region, sequences were collapsed and filtered. T cell fraction was estimated by normalizing TCRbeta template counts to usable DNA, which was measured by amplifying reference genes present in all nucleated cells. Repertoire TCRs were annotated as SARS-CoV-2-specific when V gene, CDR3 amino acid sequence and J gene were exactly matched to a known reactive TCR set. The reference SARS-CoV-2 TCR set came from MIRA and was filtered for enrichment in COVID-19-positive ImmuneCODE repertoires, removing public or cross-reactive TCRs. Using the MIRA antigens, annotated TCRs were further analysed by specific ORF or by position within an ORF. Breadth was defined as the number of annotated unique rearrangements divided by the total number of unique productive rearrangements, and depth was defined as the summed frequency of the annotated unique rearrangements. Group comparisons of TCR breadth used two-sided Wilcoxon rank-sum tests. TCRdb retrieved this table from immuneACCESS and kept in-frame rearrangements only. Not all clones are present; in checked studies, unresolved V genes account for under half, and no reason is known for the remainder. That table furnishes V, J and clone size, whereas the DNA furnished D and trimming. The sample contains over 350,000 clones, 70% to 90% of them found a single time. 3.5% of the sample is held by the ten biggest clonotypes.

CDR3 length: 14 amino acids, cysteine to phenylalanine. Kept here is only the CDR3 DNA, which spans 42 bases and is read in frame from base 1. Per the germline V gene, SGHRS is the CDR1 and YFSETQ is the CDR2. V is reduced by 4 bases and J by 4 bases, leaving a spacing of 14 bases between them. The sample's treatment or condition label is to be understood as: roughly 19 received Ad26.COV2.S at low or high dose, single or two shots; about 5 received placebo; per-sample allocation not given. For vaccine and placebo recipients, the sequenced repertoires came from samples collected on day 63 after the first injection. Between 29 July and 7 August 2020, Cohort 1b enrolled about 27 adults aged 18-55 years at one site in Boston, USA. As a vaccine, Ad26.COV2.S was a replication-incompetent adenovirus type 26 vector that expressed a prefusion-stabilized SARS-CoV-2 spike protein derived from the original Wuhan strain.

Recombination joined TRBV5-1 with TRBJ2-5; a weak D assignment points to TRBD1 (8 bases agree). The sample consisted of peripheral blood, taken in a trial of Ad26.COV2.S vaccine versus placebo. This receptor was identified in a person between 18 and 65 years old who received the Ad26.COV2.S COVID-19 vaccine or a placebo. The CDR3 protein is CASSLTGGVETQYF. The DNA sequence follows: TGCGCCAGCAGCCTAACAGGGGGGGTAGAGACCCAGTACTTC.